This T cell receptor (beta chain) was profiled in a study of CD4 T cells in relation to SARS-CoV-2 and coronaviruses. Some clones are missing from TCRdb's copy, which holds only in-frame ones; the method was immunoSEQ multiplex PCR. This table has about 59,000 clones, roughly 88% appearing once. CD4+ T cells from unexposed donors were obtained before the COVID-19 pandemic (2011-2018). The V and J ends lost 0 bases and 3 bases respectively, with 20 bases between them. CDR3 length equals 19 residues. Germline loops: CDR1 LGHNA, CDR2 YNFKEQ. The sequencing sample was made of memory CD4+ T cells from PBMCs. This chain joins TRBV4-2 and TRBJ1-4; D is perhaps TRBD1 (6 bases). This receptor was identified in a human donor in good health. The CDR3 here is CASSQESTAAPGANEKLFF. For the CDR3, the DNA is TGTGCCAGCAGCCAAGAAAGTACGGCAGCCCCAGGGGCTAATGAAAAACTGTTTTTT.